The 5 T cell receptor beta chains below come from one sample, sequenced in a study of the immune and genomic landscape of osteosarcoma. Measured with immunoSEQ multiplex PCR; TCRdb has only the in-frame clones, and not every one. The sample shows 10,000 or so clones, approximately 64% of them seen only once. The post-treatment osteosarcoma tumors were primary, local recurrence or metastasis specimens from poor-prognosis patients. The sequenced sample was osteosarcoma tumor tissue from the lung. The receptors originated from a human donor with osteosarcoma.

The chain combines TRBV7-2 with TRBJ2-5, with D maybe TRBD2 (5 bases). Trimming took off 5 bases at V and 0 bases at J, with 13 bases between the two ends. This CDR3 region has 15 residues. The germline gives CDR1 SGHTA, CDR2 FQGNSA. CDR3 nucleotides: TGTGCCAGCAGCCCCCGGGGTAGGAACCAAGAGACCCAGTACTTC. Encoded protein: CASSPRGRNQETQYF.

This clone has a handful of counts. This chain joins TRBV25-1 and TRBJ2-1; D may match TRBD1 or TRBD2 (5 bases each). Between the trimmed V and J ends, which lost 4 bases and 6 bases, there was a span of 13 bases. The CDR3 is made up of 14 amino acids. Per germline, CDR1 MGHDK and CDR2 SYGVNS. CDR3 residues: CASSATGTINEQFF. The CDR3 region has the DNA TGTGCCAGCAGTGCCACTGGGACCATCAATGAGCAGTTCTTC.

V and J are TRBV5-1 and TRBJ1-1; D gene ambiguous. This CDR3 has 12 residues. V lost 4 bases, J lost 0 bases, and 4 bases lay in between. From germline, CDR1 is SGHRS and CDR2 YFSETQ. The CDR3 DNA reads as TGCGCCAGCAGCGAGGTGAACACTGAAGCTTTCTTT. Encoded protein: CASSEVNTEAFF.

The chain uses TRBV11-2 and TRBJ2-1; 9 bases align to TRBD2. Germline-derived CDR1 and CDR2 are SGHAT and FQNNGV. This CDR3 contains 14 residues. V shed 5 bases and J 8 bases; nucleotides not matched to a gene: 7. The CDR3 region is CASSLSSGSYEQFF. The CDR3 bases are TGTGCCAGCAGCCTTAGTAGCGGGAGCTATGAGCAGTTCTTC.

By its share, this clone is large. This CDR3 is also generated by other DNA sequences in the sample. The V gene is TRBV7-3, the J gene TRBJ2-2, with a tentative D call TRBD2 (6 bases). V was trimmed by 6 bases and J by 4 bases, leaving 15 bases between them. Germline V gene data show CDR1 as SGHTA and CDR2 as FQGTGA. The length of the CDR3 is 15 residues. This CDR3 reads CASRRVGGPTGELFF. CDR3 DNA sequence: TGTGCCAGCAGACGGGTGGGGGGTCCCACCGGGGAGCTGTTTTTT. Together with reference TRBV7-3 and TRBJ2-2, the CDR3 gives the full variable domain: GAGVSQTPSNKVTEKGKYVELRCDPISGHTALYWYRQSLGQGPEFLIYFQGTGAADDSGLPNDRFFAVRPEGSVSTLKIQRTERGDSAVYLCASRRVGGPTGELFFGEGSRLTVL.